The next 12 T cell receptor beta chains were all read from a single sample in a study of cytotoxic CD8 clonotypes in ibrutinib-treated CLL. Some clones are missing from TCRdb's copy, which holds only in-frame ones; the method was immunoSEQ multiplex PCR. Among around 30,000 clones, approximately 54% were seen once, and the ten largest hold approximately 4.7%. Sequenced here: PBMCs, sampled before ibrutinib treatment. The receptors originated from a human donor with chronic lymphocytic leukemia.

The CDR3, as DNA: TGCGCCAGCAAGGACAGTTTAGGGGGCAATCAGCCCCAGCATTTT. It codes for CASKDSLGGNQPQHF. The chain employs TRBV4-1 and TRBJ1-5; TRBD1 might be the D (6 bases). The CDR3 has 15 residues. Germline CDR1 MGHRA, CDR2 YSYEKL. Trimming removed 7 bases from V and 2 bases from J, with 15 bases in between.

The gene calls are TRBV14 and TRBJ1-2, with 8 bases that match TRBD1. Germline assignment: CDR1 SGHDN and CDR2 FVKESK. This CDR3 is 16 amino acids long. The ends lost 2 bases at V and 8 bases at J; junction bases unmatched: 13. CDR3 region: CASSQSLITGTGGYTF. Written as DNA, the CDR3 is TGTGCCAGCAGCCAAAGCCTGATAACAGGGACAGGCGGCTACACCTTC.

This clone was seen a handful of times. The rearrangement uses TRBV19 and TRBJ2-3; 12 nucleotides agree with TRBD2. Unmatched junction bases numbered 0, after V lost 4 bases and J lost 4 bases. The CDR3 spans 14 residues. Per germline, CDR1 LNHDA and CDR2 SQIVND (reference sequence). The CDR3 spells CASSTSGGADTQYF. The CDR3 nucleotides read TGTGCCAGTAGTACTAGCGGGGGGGCAGATACGCAGTATTTT.

The chain couples TRBV7-3 to TRBJ1-1; D call uncertain. V was clipped by 3 bases and J by 1 base, with 6 bases between them. Per the germline V gene, CDR1 is SGHTA and CDR2 is FQGTGA. This CDR3 comprises 13 residues. CDR3 protein: CASSFRGNTEAFF. The CDR3, as DNA: TGTGCCAGCAGCTTCCGGGGGAACACTGAAGCTTTCTTT.

The rearrangement joins TRBV5-6 to TRBJ2-7, with 9 bases lining up with TRBD1. From germline, CDR1 is SGHDT and CDR2 YYEEEE. V shed 3 bases, J shed 0 bases, and the junction held 7 bases outside the gene matches. The CDR3 length is 16 residues. The DNA for the CDR3 is TGTGCCAGCAGCTACCCGGGACAGGGACTCTCCTACGAGCAGTACTTC. Amino acids: CASSYPGQGLSYEQYF.

The chain combines TRBV7-8 with TRBJ1-5; 7 bases agree with TRBD1. Germline CDR1 and CDR2: SGHVS and FQNEAQ. With V trimmed by 1 base and J by 1 base, 7 bases remained unmatched. The CDR3 consists of 17 residues. The CDR3 here is CASSLVETGTSNQPQHF. Here the CDR3 DNA reads TGTGCCAGCAGCTTAGTCGAGACAGGGACGAGCAATCAGCCCCAGCATTTT.

The V call is TRBV5-1, the J call TRBJ1-6; the D gene is possibly TRBD1 (6 bases). The V end was cut by 4 bases, the J end by 9 bases, with 14 bases between. This CDR3 comprises 14 residues. Per the germline V gene, CDR1 is SGHRS and CDR2 is YFSETQ. CDR3 bases: TGCGCCAGCAGCACCACAGGGTTTATTTCACCCCTCCACTTT. This sequence encodes CASSTTGFISPLHF.

V usage is TRBV4-2 and J usage is TRBJ1-2; D is uncertain. V shed 3 bases and J shed 2 bases, with 13 bases lying between them. The CDR3 runs to 15 residues. Germline V lookup: CDR1 LGHNA, CDR2 YNFKEQ. The chain's CDR3 is CASSQSHGLNYGYTF. The CDR3 DNA follows: TGTGCCAGCAGCCAGTCCCACGGACTGAACTATGGCTACACCTTC.

V and J are TRBV6-5 and TRBJ2-3; a possible D gene is TRBD1 (5 bases). V lost 0 bases, J lost 6 bases, and 7 bases lay in between. The CDR3 extends over 13 amino acids. Germline values: CDR1 MNHEY, CDR2 SVGAGI. Written as DNA, the CDR3 is TGTGCCAGCAGTTACTCAGGGGCGGATACGCAGTATTTT. It encodes CASSYSGADTQYF.

This clone counts as medium-sized. The genes are TRBV6-5 and TRBJ1-2; D perhaps matches TRBD1 (5 bases). Trimming left V 6 bases short and J 8 bases short, with 22 bases between. CDR1 is MNHEY and CDR2 is SVGAGI in the germline V gene. The CDR3 contains 15 residues. The CDR3 DNA reads as TGTGCCAGCAGACCGGGACGCACGACAGCAGGCGGCTACACCTTC. Its translation: CASRPGRTTAGGYTF.

The V gene is TRBV6-5, the J gene TRBJ1-2; 11 bases line up with TRBD1. The J segment lost 9 bases and the V segment lost 4 bases, leaving 7 bases of the junction unmatched. The CDR3 runs to 14 residues. Germline V gene sequence: CDR1 MNHEY, CDR2 SVGAGI. The CDR3 loop reads CASSFGQGAPRYTF. The CDR3 bases are TGTGCCAGCAGTTTCGGACAGGGGGCCCCCCGCTACACCTTC.

The chain uses TRBV15 and TRBJ2-7, with D maybe TRBD1 (5 bases). The CDR3 is 16 residues long. The V gene's germline CDR1 is LNHNV and CDR2 YYDKDF (reference sequence). The V gene lost 0 bases and the J gene lost 2 bases, with 14 bases spanning the gap. CDR3 protein: CATSRDLNRIPYEQYF. CDR3 sequence (DNA): TGTGCCACCAGCAGAGATCTCAACAGGATCCCCTACGAGCAGTACTTC.